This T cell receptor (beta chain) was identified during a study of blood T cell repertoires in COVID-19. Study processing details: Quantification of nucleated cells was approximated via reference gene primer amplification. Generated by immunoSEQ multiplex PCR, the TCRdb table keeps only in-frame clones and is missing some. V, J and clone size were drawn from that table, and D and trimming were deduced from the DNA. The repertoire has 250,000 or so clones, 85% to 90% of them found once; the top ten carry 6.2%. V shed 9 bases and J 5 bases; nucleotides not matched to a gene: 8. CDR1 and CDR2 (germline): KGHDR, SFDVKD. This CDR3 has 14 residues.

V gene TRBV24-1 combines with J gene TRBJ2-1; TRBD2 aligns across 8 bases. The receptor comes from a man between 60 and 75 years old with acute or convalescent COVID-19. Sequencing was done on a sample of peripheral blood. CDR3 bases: TGTGCCACCGACGCTGGCGGGAGGAACAATGAGCAGTTCTTC. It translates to CATDAGGRNNEQFF.